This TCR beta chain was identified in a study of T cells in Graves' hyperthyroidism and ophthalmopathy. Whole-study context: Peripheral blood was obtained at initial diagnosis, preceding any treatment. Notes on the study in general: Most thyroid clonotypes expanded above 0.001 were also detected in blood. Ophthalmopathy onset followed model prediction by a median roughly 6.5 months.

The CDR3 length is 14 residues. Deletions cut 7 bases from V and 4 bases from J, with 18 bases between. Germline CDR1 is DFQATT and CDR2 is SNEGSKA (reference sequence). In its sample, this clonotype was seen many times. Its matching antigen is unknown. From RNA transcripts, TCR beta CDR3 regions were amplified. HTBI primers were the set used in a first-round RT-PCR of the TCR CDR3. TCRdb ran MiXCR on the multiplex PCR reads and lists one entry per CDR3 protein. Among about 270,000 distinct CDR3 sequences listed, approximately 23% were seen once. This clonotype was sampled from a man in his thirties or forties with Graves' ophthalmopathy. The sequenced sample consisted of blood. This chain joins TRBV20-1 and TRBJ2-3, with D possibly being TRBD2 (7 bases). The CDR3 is CSVRPGGTSDTQYF. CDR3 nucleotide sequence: TGCAGTGTCCGCCCGGGGGGCACATCAGATACGCAGTATTTT.